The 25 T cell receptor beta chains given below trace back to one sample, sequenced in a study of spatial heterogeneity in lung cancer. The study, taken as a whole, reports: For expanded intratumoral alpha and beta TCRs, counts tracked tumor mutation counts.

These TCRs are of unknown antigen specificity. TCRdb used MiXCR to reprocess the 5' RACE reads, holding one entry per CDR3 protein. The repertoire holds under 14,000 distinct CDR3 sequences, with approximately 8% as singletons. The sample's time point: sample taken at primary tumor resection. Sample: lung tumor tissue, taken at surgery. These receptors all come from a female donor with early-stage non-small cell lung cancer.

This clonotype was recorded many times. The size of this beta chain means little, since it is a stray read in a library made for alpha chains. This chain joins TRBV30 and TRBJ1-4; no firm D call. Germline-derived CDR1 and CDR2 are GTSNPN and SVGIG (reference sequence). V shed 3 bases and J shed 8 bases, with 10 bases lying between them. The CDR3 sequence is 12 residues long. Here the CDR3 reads CAWSAGGEKLFF. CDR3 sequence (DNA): TGTGCCTGGAGCGCCGGAGGGGAAAAACTGTTTTTT. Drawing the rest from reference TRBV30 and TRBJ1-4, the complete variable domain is SQTIHQWPATLVQPVGSPLSLECTVEGTSNPNLYWYRQAAGRGLQLLFYSVGIGQISSEVPQNLSASRPQDRQFILSSKKLLLSDSGFYLCAWSAGGEKLFFGSGTQLSVL.

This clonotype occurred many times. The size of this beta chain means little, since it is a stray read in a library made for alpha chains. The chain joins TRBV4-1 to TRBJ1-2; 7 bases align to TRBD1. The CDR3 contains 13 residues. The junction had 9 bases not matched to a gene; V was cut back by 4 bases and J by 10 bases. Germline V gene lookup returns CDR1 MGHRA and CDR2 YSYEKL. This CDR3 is CASSPNRQGNYTF. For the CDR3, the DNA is TGCGCCAGCAGCCCCAATCGACAGGGAAACTACACCTTC.

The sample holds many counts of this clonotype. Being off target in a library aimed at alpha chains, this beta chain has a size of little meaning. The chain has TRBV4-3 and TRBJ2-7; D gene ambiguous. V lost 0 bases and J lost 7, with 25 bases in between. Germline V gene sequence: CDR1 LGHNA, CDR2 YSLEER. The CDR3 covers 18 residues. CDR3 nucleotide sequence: TGCGCCAGCAGCCAAGACGCAGGCCTCCCGACCGACTTTGGGGAGCAGTACTTC. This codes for CASSQDAGLPTDFGEQYF.

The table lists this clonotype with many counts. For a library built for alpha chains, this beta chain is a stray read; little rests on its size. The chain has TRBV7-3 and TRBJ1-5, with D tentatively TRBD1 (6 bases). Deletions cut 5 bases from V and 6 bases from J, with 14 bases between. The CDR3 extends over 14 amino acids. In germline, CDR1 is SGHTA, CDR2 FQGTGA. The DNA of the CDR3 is TGTGCCAGCAGCCAACAGGGAGGGGGTCAGCCCCAGCATTTT. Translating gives CASSQQGGGQPQHF.

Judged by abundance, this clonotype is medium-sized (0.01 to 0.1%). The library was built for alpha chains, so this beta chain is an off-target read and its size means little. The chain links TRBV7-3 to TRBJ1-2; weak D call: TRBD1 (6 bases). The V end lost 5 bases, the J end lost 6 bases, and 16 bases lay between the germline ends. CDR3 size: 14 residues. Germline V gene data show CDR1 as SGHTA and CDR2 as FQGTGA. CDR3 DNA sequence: TGTGCCAGCAGCCAGGGGAGGGGACCCAATGGCTACACCTTC. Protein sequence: CASSQGRGPNGYTF.

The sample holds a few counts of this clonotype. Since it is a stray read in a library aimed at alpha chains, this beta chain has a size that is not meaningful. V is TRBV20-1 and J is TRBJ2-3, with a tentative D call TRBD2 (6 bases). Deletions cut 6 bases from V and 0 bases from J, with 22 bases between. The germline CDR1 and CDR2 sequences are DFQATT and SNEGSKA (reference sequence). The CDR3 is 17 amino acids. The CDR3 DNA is TGCAGTGCCATCATTTTGGAGGGGAGTGGGAGCACAGATACGCAGTATTTT. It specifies CSAIILEGSGSTDTQYF.

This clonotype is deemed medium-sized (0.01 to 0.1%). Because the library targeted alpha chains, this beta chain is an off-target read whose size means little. The CDR3, as DNA: TGTGCCAGCAGTTTCGACCCAGGGTACACTGAAGCTTTCTTT. This codes for CASSFDPGYTEAFF. The genes are TRBV6-6 and TRBJ1-1, with a weak D call TRBD1 (5 bases). The germline gives CDR1 MNHNY, CDR2 SVGAGI (reference sequence). The CDR3 spans 14 residues. The V end lost 4 bases, the J end lost 3 bases, and 12 bases lay between the germline ends.

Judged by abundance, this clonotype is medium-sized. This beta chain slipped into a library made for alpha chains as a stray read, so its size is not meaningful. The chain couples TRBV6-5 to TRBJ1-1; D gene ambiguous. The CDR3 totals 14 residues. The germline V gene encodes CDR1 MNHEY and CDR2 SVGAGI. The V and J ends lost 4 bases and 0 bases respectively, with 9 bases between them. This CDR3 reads CASSLGNMNTEAFF. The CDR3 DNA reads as TGTGCCAGCAGTTTAGGGAATATGAACACTGAAGCTTTCTTT.

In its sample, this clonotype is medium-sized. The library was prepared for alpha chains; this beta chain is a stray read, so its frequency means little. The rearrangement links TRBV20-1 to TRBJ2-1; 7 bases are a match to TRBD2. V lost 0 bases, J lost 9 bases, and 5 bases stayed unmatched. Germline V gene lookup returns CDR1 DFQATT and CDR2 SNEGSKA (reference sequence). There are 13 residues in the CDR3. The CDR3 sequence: CSARDRLAGEQFF. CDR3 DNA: TGCAGTGCTAGAGACCGACTAGCTGGTGAGCAGTTCTTC.

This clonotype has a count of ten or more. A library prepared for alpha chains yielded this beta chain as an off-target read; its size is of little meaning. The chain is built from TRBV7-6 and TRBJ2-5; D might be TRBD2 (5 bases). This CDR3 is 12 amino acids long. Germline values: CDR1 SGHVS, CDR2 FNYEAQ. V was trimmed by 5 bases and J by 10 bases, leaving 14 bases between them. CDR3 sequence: CASSRPGGFQYF. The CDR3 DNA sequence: TGTGCCAGCAGCCGACCTGGAGGTTTCCAGTACTTC.

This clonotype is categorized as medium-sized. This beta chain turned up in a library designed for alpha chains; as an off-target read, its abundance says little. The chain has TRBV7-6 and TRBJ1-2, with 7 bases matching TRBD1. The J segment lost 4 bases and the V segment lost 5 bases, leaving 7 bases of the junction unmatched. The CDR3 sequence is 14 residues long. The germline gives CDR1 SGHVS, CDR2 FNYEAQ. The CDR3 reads CASSPDRDSYGYTF. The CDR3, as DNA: TGTGCCAGCAGCCCCGACCGGGACAGCTATGGCTACACCTTC.

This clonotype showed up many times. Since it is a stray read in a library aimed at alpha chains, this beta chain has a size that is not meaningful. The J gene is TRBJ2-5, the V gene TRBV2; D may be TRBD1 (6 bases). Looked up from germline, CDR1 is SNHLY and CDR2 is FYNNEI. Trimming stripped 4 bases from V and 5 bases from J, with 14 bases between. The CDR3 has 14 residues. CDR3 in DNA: TGTGCCAGCAGTGGGACAGTCCCAATCGAGACCCAGTACTTC. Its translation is CASSGTVPIETQYF.

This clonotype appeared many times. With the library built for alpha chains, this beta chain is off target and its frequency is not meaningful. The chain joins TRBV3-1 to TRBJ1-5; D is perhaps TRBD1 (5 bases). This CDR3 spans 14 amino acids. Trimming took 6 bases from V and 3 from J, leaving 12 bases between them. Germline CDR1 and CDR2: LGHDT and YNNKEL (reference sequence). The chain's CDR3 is CASRGQGDNQPQHF. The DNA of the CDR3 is TGTGCCAGCAGGGGCCAGGGTGACAATCAGCCCCAGCATTTT.

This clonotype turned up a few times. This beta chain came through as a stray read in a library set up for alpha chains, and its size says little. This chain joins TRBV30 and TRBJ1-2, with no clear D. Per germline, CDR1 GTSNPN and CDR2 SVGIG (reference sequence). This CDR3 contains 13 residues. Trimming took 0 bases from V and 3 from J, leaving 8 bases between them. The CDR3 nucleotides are TGTGCCTGGAGTGTTGAGTGGGACTATGGCTACACCTTC. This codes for CAWSVEWDYGYTF.

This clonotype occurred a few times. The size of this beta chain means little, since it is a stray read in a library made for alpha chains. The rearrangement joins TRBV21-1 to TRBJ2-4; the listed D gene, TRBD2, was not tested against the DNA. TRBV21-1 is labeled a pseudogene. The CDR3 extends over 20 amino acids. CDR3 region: CASSKALRQWRGSGKNIQYF. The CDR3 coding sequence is TGTGCCAGCAGCAAAGCGCTCCGACAATGGAGGGGCTCAGGGAAAAACATTCAGTACTTC.

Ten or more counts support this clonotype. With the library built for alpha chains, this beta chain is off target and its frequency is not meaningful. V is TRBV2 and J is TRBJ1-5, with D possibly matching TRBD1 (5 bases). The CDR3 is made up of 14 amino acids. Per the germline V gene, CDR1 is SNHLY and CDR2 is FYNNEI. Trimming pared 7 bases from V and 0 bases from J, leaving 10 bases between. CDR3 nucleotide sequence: TGTGCCAGCATGGGGACCCGTAGCAATCAGCCCCAGCATTTT. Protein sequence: CASMGTRSNQPQHF.

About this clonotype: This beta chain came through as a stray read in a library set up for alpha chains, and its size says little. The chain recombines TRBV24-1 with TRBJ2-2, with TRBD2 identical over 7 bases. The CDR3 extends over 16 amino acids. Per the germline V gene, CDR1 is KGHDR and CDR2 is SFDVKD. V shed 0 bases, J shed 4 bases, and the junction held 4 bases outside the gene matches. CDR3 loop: CATSDLWGGGTGELFF. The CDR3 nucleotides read TGTGCCACCAGTGATTTGTGGGGGGGTGGCACCGGGGAGCTGTTTTTT.

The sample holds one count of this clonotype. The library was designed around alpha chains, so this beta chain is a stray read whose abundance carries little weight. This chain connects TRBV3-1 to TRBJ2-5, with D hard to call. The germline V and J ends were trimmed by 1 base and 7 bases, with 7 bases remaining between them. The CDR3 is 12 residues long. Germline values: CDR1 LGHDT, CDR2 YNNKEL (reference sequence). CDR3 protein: CASSQAERTQYF. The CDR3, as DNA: TGTGCCAGCAGCCAAGCTGAGAGGACCCAGTACTTC.

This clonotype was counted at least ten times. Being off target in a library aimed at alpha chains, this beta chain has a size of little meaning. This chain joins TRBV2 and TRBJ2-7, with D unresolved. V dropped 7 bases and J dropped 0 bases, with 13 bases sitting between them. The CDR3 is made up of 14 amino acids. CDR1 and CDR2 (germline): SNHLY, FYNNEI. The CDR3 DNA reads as TGTGCCAGCACCTACACACAAAGCTCCTACGAGCAGTACTTC. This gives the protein CASTYTQSSYEQYF.

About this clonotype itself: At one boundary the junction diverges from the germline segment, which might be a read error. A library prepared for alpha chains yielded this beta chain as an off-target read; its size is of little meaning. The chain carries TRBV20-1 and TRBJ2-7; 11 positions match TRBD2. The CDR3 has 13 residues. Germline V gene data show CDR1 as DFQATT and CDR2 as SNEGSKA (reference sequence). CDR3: CSAREGTSGPGGF. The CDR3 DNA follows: TGCAGTGCTAGAGAAGGGACTAGCGGTCCCGGTGGATTC.

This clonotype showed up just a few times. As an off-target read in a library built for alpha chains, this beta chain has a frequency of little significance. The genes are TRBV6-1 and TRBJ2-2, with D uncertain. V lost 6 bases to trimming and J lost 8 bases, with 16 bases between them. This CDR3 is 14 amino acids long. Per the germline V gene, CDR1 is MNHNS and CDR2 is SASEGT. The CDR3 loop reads CASRTDGLTGELFF. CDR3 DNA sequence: TGTGCCAGCAGGACGGACGGATTGACTGGGGAGCTGTTTTTT.

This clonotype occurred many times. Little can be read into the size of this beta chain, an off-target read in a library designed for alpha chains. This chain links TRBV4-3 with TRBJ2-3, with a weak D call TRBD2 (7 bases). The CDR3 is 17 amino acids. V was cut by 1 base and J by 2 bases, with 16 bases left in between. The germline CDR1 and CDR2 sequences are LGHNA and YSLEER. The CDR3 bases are TGCGCCAGCAGCCAAGGTGGCGGGGGCGTCGACACAGATACGCAGTATTTT. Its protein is CASSQGGGGVDTDTQYF.

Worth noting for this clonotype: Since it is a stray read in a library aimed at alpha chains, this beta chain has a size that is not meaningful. Written as DNA, the CDR3 is TGCAGTGCTAGAGGGATAGGACAGCAAGAGACCCAGTACTTC. Residues: CSARGIGQQETQYF. This chain uses TRBV20-1 with TRBJ2-5; D might be TRBD1 (6 bases). Per the germline V gene, CDR1 is DFQATT and CDR2 is SNEGSKA (reference sequence). The CDR3 consists of 14 residues. Deletions cut 1 base from V and 2 bases from J, with 11 bases between.

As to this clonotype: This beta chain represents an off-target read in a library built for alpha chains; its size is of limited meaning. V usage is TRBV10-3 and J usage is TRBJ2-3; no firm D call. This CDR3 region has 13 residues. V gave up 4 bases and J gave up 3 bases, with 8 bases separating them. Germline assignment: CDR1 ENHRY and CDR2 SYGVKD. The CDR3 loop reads CAISVRTTDTQYF. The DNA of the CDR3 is TGTGCCATCAGTGTTAGAACGACAGATACGCAGTATTTT.

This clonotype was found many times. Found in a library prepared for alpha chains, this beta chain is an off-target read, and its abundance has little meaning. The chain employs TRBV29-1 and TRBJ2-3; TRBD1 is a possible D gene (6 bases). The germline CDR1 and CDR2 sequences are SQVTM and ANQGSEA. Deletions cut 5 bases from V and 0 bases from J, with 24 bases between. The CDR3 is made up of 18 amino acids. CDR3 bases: TGCAGCGTTAAGCGGAGCAGGAACGACAGGATCAGCACAGATACGCAGTATTTT. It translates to CSVKRSRNDRISTDTQYF.